Included here is one T cell receptor (beta chain) sequence, with context. It has no known antigen specificity. No much larger clone is present one base from it, and per-base qualities are unavailable. The data were obtained in a study of beta chain features in type 1 diabetes (dated by TCRdb to about 2018). For the wider study: No differences in mean age, gender distribution, total cell number or subset yield were found between patients and healthy donors. A total of some 110 million sorted cells were examined across all samples, and the number of cells per subset was strongly correlated with RNA yield. In the study, TCRB repertoires of sorted circulating CD4+ T cell subsets from recently diagnosed type 1 diabetes patients were compared with those of matched healthy donors. Regulatory and stem cell-like memory subsets were isolated from only 8 patients and roughly 8 healthy donors, whereas naive and central memory subsets came from all 28 donors. Paper-wide results and their limitations: Fewer insertions and more nucleotide deletions at VDJ recombination sites were observed in patients with type 1 diabetes, implying thymic rearrangement abnormalities. PCR may preferentially amplify shorter templates, but because patient and control samples were amplified and corrected together, any resulting skew would affect both groups equally. Only small numbers of individuals were included in the HLA sub-analyses, which left unresolved whether HLA type had any influence on TCRB rearrangement. The naive, central memory and regulatory TCRB repertoires appeared to resemble one another more closely among patients than among healthy donors. In all four CD4+ subsets, TCRB CDR3 length was moderately but significantly shorter in type 1 diabetes patients. Sequencing cDNA rather than genomic DNA could over-represent highly expressing activated cells, although activation and CD3 levels did not differ between groups.

Each donor gave one peripheral blood draw, averaging roughly 0.11 L, which was collected into heparinised tubes. Naive, central memory, regulatory and stem cell-like memory CD4+ T cells were sorted on a BD FACSAria II using a panel including CD45RO, CCR7, CD25, CD127, CD95 and CD27. Purity was above 95% for every sorted population. Right away, PBMCs were isolated by Lymphoprep density gradient centrifugation and were stained directly, with no culture step. Samples were stained and sorted in pairs, with one healthy donor and one patient per experiment, so that batch effects were minimized. The entire isolated RNA was reverse transcribed using the High Capacity cDNA Reverse Transcription Kit, and thus expressed TCRB transcripts were sequenced. Deep immunoSEQ sequencing was performed on naive, central memory and regulatory T cell samples, with an average of roughly 3.6 million total reads per sample. After sorted cells were lysed in RLT buffer, RNA was extracted with DNase-treated RNeasy Micro or Mini kits, with the choice depending on cell number. Each cell subset was processed separately to prevent cross-contamination, with patient and healthy donor samples processed together. TCRB sequences were amplified from cDNA with the immunoSEQ multiplex PCR, producing 87-bp fragments spanning the CDR3 region. Sequencing of the amplicons was performed on the Illumina HiSeq platform. As for the original processing: Synthetic template baselines were used to correct PCR bias computationally, reads within Hamming distance 2 were collapsed, and singletons that could not be merged were discarded. Reads were aligned against IMGT so that V, D and J genes, CDR3 length and insertions or deletions at six rearrangement sites could be assigned. Clonotype counts were normalized to sorted cell number within each subset before computing true diversity and Gini coefficients with the tcR R package. Repertoire sharing was quantified using the overlap coefficient calculated on TCRB nucleotide sequences. Out-of-frame TCRB sequences from naive cells were analyzed to stand in for the pre-selection repertoire. As stored in TCRdb, this immuneACCESS dataset retains in-frame rearrangements with V and J assigned. A fraction of the clones does not appear; measured against another copy, unresolved V genes explain less than half of the discrepancy, and the remainder lacks a known reason. V and J calls and clone size come straight from that table; D and trimming were deduced from the DNA. The sample has under 950,000 clones on record, around a sixth of them singletons. The ten most abundant clones make up 0.023% of the sample.

This clonotype was sampled from a woman younger than 35 in good health. Input material: naive CD4+ T cells from blood. Reading the label with the study, this specimen's cell subset or site is: true naive CD4+ T cells.

The nucleotide sequence reads TGTGCCAGCAAGCGGGGGGGCTCCTACAATGAGCAGTTCTTC. Its coded protein is CASKRGGSYNEQFF. The sequence is built from TRBV5-8 and TRBJ2-1; 10 junctional bases match TRBD2. CDR1 and CDR2, per the germline V gene, are SGHTS and YDEGEE. Reading from cysteine to phenylalanine, the CDR3 counts 14 amino acids. Only the CDR3 portion is preserved as DNA: 42 bases, with reading frame beginning at the first base. Trimming removed 6 bases from V and 0 bases from J; the gene matches leave 0 bases unexplained.